A single sample is the source of the 29 T cell receptor beta chains below, sequenced in a study of patients and donors after allogeneic stem cell transplantation. One entry per CDR3 protein results from TCRdb running MiXCR on the RT-PCR reads. This sample has around 2,000 distinct CDR3 sequences, with around 1.7% found just once. Input material: blood, either unsorted or a sorted T cell fraction (not recorded which). The receptors derive from a human donor who was either an allogeneic HSCT recipient or a stem cell or donor lymphocyte infusion donor (not recorded which). It is not recorded whose cells these are; they may come from a transplant donor.

In its sample, this clonotype is medium-sized. This chain uses TRBV2 with TRBJ1-6; no reliable D call. The length of the CDR3 is 15 residues. The germline V gene has CDR1 SNHLY and CDR2 FYNNEI. Trimming left V 6 bases short and J 5 bases short, with 14 bases between. The CDR3 spells CASRRAVRDNSPLHF. The CDR3 DNA follows: TGTGCCAGCAGGCGGGCGGTTAGGGATAATTCACCCCTCCACTTT.

This clonotype was seen only a few times. The chain is built from TRBV11-2 and TRBJ2-5, with D possibly TRBD2 on 5 matching bases. Germline-derived CDR1 and CDR2 are SGHAT and FQNNGV. The CDR3 sequence is 15 residues long. The CDR3 reads CAKLSGRRGQETQYF. The CDR3 nucleotides are TGTGCTAAGCTATCCGGGCGCCGGGGCCAAGAGACCCAGTACTTC.

Details on this clonotype: It may be a read error: a sequence one base away is much more abundant. The chain links TRBV6-5 to TRBJ1-2; D might be TRBD1 (5 bases). Germline lookup yields CDR1 MNHEY and CDR2 SVGAGI. This CDR3 is 12 amino acids long. Trimming removed 7 bases from V and 7 bases from J, with 13 bases in between. The CDR3 loop reads CASTPGRGGYTF. The DNA of the CDR3 is TGTGCCAGCACCCCAGGGAGGGGTGGCTACACCTTC.

This clonotype is medium-sized (0.01 to 0.1%) within its sample. The gene calls are TRBV28 and TRBJ1-2; D unclear. The length of the CDR3 is 13 residues. Germline CDR1 is MDHEN and CDR2 is SYDVKM. V lost 10 bases and J 4 bases, leaving 16 bases between the germline ends. CDR3 coding DNA: TGTGCCACCCAGTTGGCAGAGATCTATGGCTACACCTTC. Amino acids: CATQLAEIYGYTF.

This clonotype is large by share. The chain recombines TRBV2 with TRBJ2-7; D unresolved. The germline CDR1 and CDR2 sequences are SNHLY and FYNNEI. The V and J ends lost 6 bases and 1 base respectively, with 10 bases between them. This CDR3 comprises 13 residues. CDR3: CASRLDGSYEQYV. The CDR3 DNA sequence: TGTGCCAGCAGGCTGGACGGTTCCTACGAGCAGTACGTC.

This clonotype is termed medium-sized. The genes are TRBV7-9 and TRBJ2-1, with D unresolved. V was trimmed by 1 base and J by 12 bases, leaving 13 bases between them. CDR1 and CDR2 (germline): SEHNR, FQNEAQ (reference sequence). The CDR3 spans 13 residues. The CDR3 region has the DNA TGTGCCAGCAGCTTAGAAGGGAACTTAGGGCAGTTCTTC. This sequence encodes CASSLEGNLGQFF.

This clonotype was observed a handful of times. V is TRBV29-1 and J is TRBJ2-5; no firm D call. Germline V gene lookup returns CDR1 SQVTM and CDR2 ANQGSEA. This CDR3 region has 14 residues. V dropped 4 bases and J dropped 5 bases, with 17 bases sitting between them. CDR3 bases: TGCAGCGTTGGCTACCCGGCCAGGTCGGAGACCCAGTACTTC. Translated, it gives CSVGYPARSETQYF. Full variable domain (rest looked up from reference TRBV29-1 and TRBJ2-5): SAVISQKPSRDICQRGTSLTIQCQVDSQVTMMFWYRQQPGQSLTLIATANQGSEATYESGFVIDKFPISRPNLTFSTLTVSNMSPEDSSIYLCSVGYPARSETQYFGPGTRLLVL.

By share, this clonotype counts as medium-sized. The chain has TRBV6-5 and TRBJ1-1, with 7 nucleotides matching TRBD1. CDR3 size: 13 residues. Germline V gene data show CDR1 as MNHEY and CDR2 as SVGAGI. V dropped 2 bases and J dropped 9; count of bases not matched to a gene: 6. Written as DNA, the CDR3 is TGTGCCAGCAGTTACCGCCGGGACAGTAAAGCTTTCTTT. Translation: CASSYRRDSKAFF.

This clonotype ranks as medium-sized (0.01 to 0.1%). The CDR3 protein is CASSQGQGLQETQYF. The DNA of the CDR3 is TGTGCCAGCAGCCAGGGACAGGGATTGCAAGAGACCCAGTACTTC. This sequence joins TRBV7-6 and TRBJ2-5; 9 positions match TRBD1. The CDR3 extends over 15 amino acids. Unmatched junction bases numbered 6, after V lost 5 bases and J lost 2 bases. Per germline, CDR1 SGHVS and CDR2 FNYEAQ.

Relative to its sample, this clonotype is medium-sized. This chain uses TRBV5-1 with TRBJ1-2; D gene unclear. The CDR3 sequence is 14 residues long. The germline CDR1 and CDR2 sequences are SGHRS and YFSETQ. V shed 4 bases and J shed 0 bases, with 10 bases lying between them. CDR3 amino acids: CASSRDNPNYGYTF. The CDR3 DNA sequence: TGCGCCAGCAGCCGTGACAATCCTAACTATGGCTACACCTTC.

This clonotype is medium-sized in the sample. This chain connects TRBV29-1 to TRBJ2-5; weak D call: TRBD1 (5 bases). Germline V gene data show CDR1 as SQVTM and CDR2 as ANQGSEA. V lost 1 base to trimming and J lost 4 bases, with 10 bases between them. The CDR3 loop spans 13 amino acids. CDR3 protein: CSVEVVRAETQYF. The DNA for the CDR3 is TGCAGCGTTGAAGTGGTCAGGGCAGAGACCCAGTACTTC.

In this sample, this clonotype turned up a few times. This chain uses TRBV5-6 with TRBJ2-3, with D maybe TRBD1 (6 bases). The CDR3 extends over 15 amino acids. The V gene's germline CDR1 is SGHDT and CDR2 YYEEEE. The germline V and J ends were trimmed by 2 bases and 4 bases, with 14 bases remaining between them. The DNA for the CDR3 is TGTGCCAGCAGCTTAATAGGGGGAGATCCAGATACGCAGTATTTT. Translating gives CASSLIGGDPDTQYF.

The rearrangement joins TRBV12-3 or TRBV12-4 to TRBJ2-7; D gene ambiguous. This CDR3 has 13 residues. Trimming removed 5 bases at V and 7 bases at J, with 15 bases between. CDR3 protein: CASSPHGVAEQYV. CDR3 sequence (DNA): TGTGCCAGCAGTCCCCACGGAGTGGCGGAGCAGTACGTC.

This clonotype rates as large. This chain uses TRBV7-3 with TRBJ1-2; D is undetermined. This CDR3 is built from 16 residues. Trimming took off 5 bases at V and 5 bases at J, with 21 bases between the two ends. The germline V gene has CDR1 SGHTA and CDR2 FQGTGA. The CDR3 coding sequence is TGTGCCAGCAGCCCTCCGGGAGCGAACCGAATTTATGGCTACACCTTC. Translation: CASSPPGANRIYGYTF.

This clonotype counts as medium-sized. The chain carries TRBV10-2 and TRBJ2-6; tentative D call: TRBD2 (6 bases). Germline V gene lookup returns CDR1 WSHSY and CDR2 SAAADI. The V gene lost 11 bases and the J gene lost 0 bases, with 11 bases spanning the gap. This CDR3 has 14 amino acids. The CDR3 DNA reads TGCGCCGGCCGGGAGACCTCTGGGGCCAACGTCCTGACTTTC. Its protein is CAGRETSGANVLTF.

This clonotype is medium-sized in the sample. This chain links TRBV6-5 with TRBJ2-1, with D tentatively TRBD2 (5 bases). CDR1 and CDR2 from the germline V gene are MNHEY and SVGAGI. The CDR3 extends over 12 amino acids. V lost 5 bases, J lost 9 bases, and 11 bases lay in between. This CDR3 reads CASSLRGGEQFF. The CDR3 DNA reads as TGTGCCAGCAGTCTCCGGGGTGGTGAGCAGTTCTTC.

This clonotype is medium-sized (0.01 to 0.1%). V gene TRBV18 combines with J gene TRBJ2-1; 7 bases are shared with TRBD1. V dropped 1 base and J dropped 6; count of bases not matched to a gene: 6. This CDR3 region has 15 residues. The germline V gene has CDR1 KGHSH and CDR2 LQKENI. The CDR3 DNA is TGTGCCAGCTCACCACAGGGGGCCCTCCTCAATGAGCAGTTCTTC. Protein: CASSPQGALLNEQFF.

This clonotype is labeled medium-sized (0.01 to 0.1%). The chain recombines TRBV29-1 with TRBJ2-3; D unresolved. The germline CDR1 and CDR2 sequences are SQVTM and ANQGSEA. The CDR3 length is 13 residues. V was clipped by 4 bases and J by 5 bases, with 13 bases between them. The CDR3 is CSVVFVMGDTQYF. CDR3 sequence (DNA): TGCAGCGTTGTCTTTGTGATGGGAGATACGCAGTATTTT.

Relative to its sample, this clonotype is medium-sized. V gene TRBV18 combines with J gene TRBJ2-7; D gene unclear. CDR3 length equals 12 residues. The germline gives CDR1 KGHSH, CDR2 LQKENI. V was shortened by 3 bases and J by 6 bases, with 9 bases between the two germline ends. This CDR3 reads CASSPAVSEQYF. CDR3 DNA sequence: TGTGCCAGCTCACCGGCAGTCTCCGAGCAGTACTTC.

This clonotype is medium-sized (0.01 to 0.1%). The rearrangement joins TRBV5-1 to TRBJ2-7; possible D gene TRBD1, 6 bases. Germline V gives CDR1 SGHRS, CDR2 YFSETQ. The V and J ends lost 2 bases and 4 bases respectively, with 16 bases between them. The CDR3 contains 15 residues. CDR3 bases: TGCGCCAGCAGCTTCACAGGGCACCCAAAGTACGAGCAGTACTTC. Amino acids: CASSFTGHPKYEQYF. Complete variable domain (other parts from reference TRBV5-1 and TRBJ2-7): KAGVTQTPRYLIKTRGQQVTLSCSPISGHRSVSWYQQTPGQGLQFLFEYFSETQRNKGNFPGRFSGRQFSNSRSEMNVSTLELGDSALYLCASSFTGHPKYEQYFGPGTRLTVT.

This clonotype has only a few counts. CDR3 loop: CSARRQAENSPLHF. CDR3 nucleotide sequence: TGCAGTGCTAGGAGACAGGCAGAAAATTCACCCCTCCACTTT. The rearrangement links TRBV20-1 to TRBJ1-6; tentatively, D is TRBD1 (6 bases). CDR3 length: 14 residues. V was shortened by 3 bases and J by 7 bases, with 13 bases between the two germline ends. Germline V gene data show CDR1 as DFQATT and CDR2 as SNEGSKA (reference sequence).

This clonotype is medium-sized by share. The rearrangement uses TRBV28 and TRBJ2-4, with no clear D. Germline V CDR1 and CDR2: MDHEN, SYDVKM. V was shortened by 2 bases and J by 7 bases, with 6 bases between the two germline ends. CDR3 size: 12 residues. The CDR3 reads CASSLVGNIQYF. CDR3 DNA: TGTGCCAGCAGTTTAGTAGGGAACATTCAGTACTTC.

This clonotype is classed as medium-sized. CDR3 loop: CAISGQGSYGYTF. The CDR3 coding sequence is TGTGCCATCTCGGGACAGGGATCGTATGGCTACACCTTC. The rearrangement joins TRBV7-2 to TRBJ1-2, with TRBD1 matching 9 bases. Germline V gives CDR1 SGHTA, CDR2 FQGNSA. The CDR3 runs to 13 residues. The V gene end was trimmed by 10 bases and the J gene end by 5 bases; junction bases not matched to a gene: 8.

This clonotype was seen only a few times. This chain uses TRBV4-2 with TRBJ1-6, with TRBD1 matching 7 bases. The CDR3 covers 16 residues. V shed 5 bases and J 7 bases; nucleotides not matched to a gene: 11. Looked up from germline, CDR1 is LGHNA and CDR2 is YNFKEQ. The CDR3 coding sequence is TGTGCCAGCAGCTCACCCGGAGGGACAGCCAATTCACCCCTCCACTTT. Amino acids: CASSSPGGTANSPLHF.

This clonotype ranks as medium-sized. This rearrangement joins TRBV30 to TRBJ1-3; D not resolved. V was trimmed by 4 bases and J by 0 bases, leaving 13 bases between them. This CDR3 is built from 15 residues. Germline V lookup: CDR1 GTSNPN, CDR2 SVGIG (reference sequence). In nucleotides, the CDR3 is TGTGCCTGGAAGCCCGGCCTCCGCTCTGGAAACACCATATATTTT. Translated, it gives CAWKPGLRSGNTIYF.

This clonotype is categorized as medium-sized (0.01 to 0.1%). V usage is TRBV6-6 and J usage is TRBJ2-7; either TRBD1 or TRBD2 may fit D (5 bases each). Trimming shortened V by 6 bases and J by 3 bases, and 15 bases separated the two germline ends. Germline CDR1 and CDR2: MNHNY and SVGAGI (reference sequence). The CDR3 has 14 amino acids. The CDR3 region has the DNA TGTGCCAGCAGACCTGACAGAGCGGTCTACGAGCAGTACGTC. Its protein is CASRPDRAVYEQYV.

This clonotype ranks as medium-sized. The chain is built from TRBV29-1 and TRBJ1-5, with 12 nucleotides matching TRBD1. V was clipped by 5 bases and J by 3 bases; unmatched bases: 5. Germline lookup yields CDR1 SQVTM and CDR2 ANQGSEA. The CDR3 is 15 residues long. CDR3 loop: CSVTGTGGPNQPQHF. The DNA for the CDR3 is TGCAGCGTTACCGGGACAGGGGGCCCCAATCAGCCCCAGCATTTT. The full variable domain, completed using reference TRBV29-1 and TRBJ1-5, is SAVISQKPSRDICQRGTSLTIQCQVDSQVTMMFWYRQQPGQSLTLIATANQGSEATYESGFVIDKFPISRPNLTFSTLTVSNMSPEDSSIYLCSVTGTGGPNQPQHFGDGTRLSIL.

By share, this clonotype ranks as medium-sized. The chain recombines TRBV5-3 with TRBJ2-6; D not certain. TRBV5-3 is recorded as an ORF, its role being uncertain. The CDR3 is 14 amino acids. The germline V and J ends were trimmed by 4 bases and 1 base, with 6 bases remaining between them. CDR3 DNA: TGTGCCAGAAGCACCGGATCTGGGGCCAACGTCCTGACTTTC. Its protein product is CARSTGSGANVLTF.

By share of the sample, this clonotype is medium-sized. The chain employs TRBV27 and TRBJ2-7; D gene uncertain. Germline loops: CDR1 MNHEY, CDR2 SMNVEV (reference sequence). The CDR3 sequence is 14 residues long. V was cut by 4 bases and J by 6 bases, with 16 bases left in between. CDR3 sequence: CASSSHMGVGEQYV. The CDR3, as DNA: TGTGCCAGCAGTTCCCACATGGGCGTCGGCGAGCAGTACGTC.